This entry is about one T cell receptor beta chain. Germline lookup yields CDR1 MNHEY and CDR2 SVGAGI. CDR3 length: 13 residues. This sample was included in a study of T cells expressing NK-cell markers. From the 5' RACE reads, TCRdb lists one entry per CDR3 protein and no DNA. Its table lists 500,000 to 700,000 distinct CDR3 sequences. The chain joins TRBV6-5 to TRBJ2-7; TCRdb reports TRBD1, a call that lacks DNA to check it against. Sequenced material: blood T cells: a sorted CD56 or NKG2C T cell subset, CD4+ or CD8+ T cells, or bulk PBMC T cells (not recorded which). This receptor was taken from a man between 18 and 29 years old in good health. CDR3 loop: CASSYGTGSGQYF.